Below, 30 T cell receptor beta chains from the same sample are listed, as sequenced in a study of blood T cell repertoires in COVID-19. This table comes from immunoSEQ multiplex PCR, and its TCRdb copy is limited to in-frame clones, with some not included. This table has some 220,000 clones, roughly 88% appearing once. The sequencing sample was made of PBMCs or T cells enriched from blood (not recorded which). These receptors were obtained from a woman in her forties with acute COVID-19.

J is TRBJ1-6 and V is TRBV12-3 or TRBV12-4; TRBD1 matches at 7 bases. V was clipped by 6 bases and J by 11 bases; unmatched bases: 4. The CDR3 contains 12 residues. The CDR3 protein is CASSQTGTPLHF. In DNA, the CDR3 is TGTGCCAGCAGCCAGACAGGGACACCCCTCCACTTT.

This clone has only a few counts. The chain links TRBV10-1 to TRBJ2-3, with a tentative D call TRBD2 (6 bases). The germline gives CDR1 WNHNN, CDR2 SYGVQD (reference sequence). Deletions cut 3 bases from V and 9 bases from J, with 16 bases between. This CDR3 comprises 14 residues. This chain's CDR3 is CASSDHSGSETQYF. DNA for the CDR3: TGCGCCAGCAGTGACCATTCCGGGAGTGAAACGCAGTATTTT.

This chain uses TRBV19 with TRBJ2-1, with TRBD2 matching over 8 bases. CDR3 length: 13 residues. The V gene end was trimmed by 3 bases and the J gene end by 5 bases; junction bases not matched to a gene: 0. Germline assignment: CDR1 LNHDA and CDR2 SQIVND (reference sequence). The CDR3 spells CASSIGGDNEQFF. CDR3 nucleotides: TGTGCCAGTAGTATCGGGGGGGACAATGAGCAGTTCTTC.

This clone was detected only once. The rearrangement links TRBV5-6 to TRBJ1-1; weak D call: TRBD1 (5 bases). Germline lookup yields CDR1 SGHDT and CDR2 YYEEEE. V lost 4 bases and J lost 5, with 12 bases in between. The CDR3 extends over 13 amino acids. The CDR3 DNA sequence: TGTGCCAGCAGCCCCCCAGGGAGGACTGAAGCTTTCTTT. Translated, it gives CASSPPGRTEAFF.

V and J are TRBV10-3 and TRBJ1-2, with D tentatively TRBD1 (5 bases). The CDR3 is 15 amino acids. The germline V gene encodes CDR1 ENHRY and CDR2 SYGVKD. Trimming took off 4 bases at V and 2 bases at J, with 14 bases between the two ends. CDR3 sequence: CAISGKGRANYGYTF. CDR3 nucleotides: TGTGCCATCAGTGGGAAGGGCAGGGCGAACTATGGCTACACCTTC.

V and J are TRBV19 and TRBJ1-4, with D possibly TRBD1 on 6 matching bases. With 5 bases removed from V and 5 bases from J, the gap between germline ends came to 15 bases. The CDR3 length is 15 residues. Germline assignment: CDR1 LNHDA and CDR2 SQIVND (reference sequence). The CDR3 bases are TGTGCCAGTAGTGCAACAGGGTCGTACAATGAAAAACTGTTTTTT. Translated, it gives CASSATGSYNEKLFF.

This chain links TRBV19 with TRBJ1-1, with TRBD1 identical over 7 bases. The junction had 18 bases not matched to a gene; V was cut back by 4 bases and J by 7 bases. This CDR3 region has 17 residues. Germline-derived CDR1 and CDR2 are LNHDA and SQIVND (reference sequence). DNA for the CDR3: TGTGCCAGTAGTACCCGATTGGGCAGGGGGAGAAGAGATGAAGCTTTCTTT. Protein sequence: CASSTRLGRGRRDEAFF.

Concerning this clone: Other DNA sequences within the sample encode an identical CDR3. The rearrangement links TRBV12-3 or TRBV12-4 to TRBJ1-1; D not resolved. V lost 5 bases to trimming and J lost 1 base, with 8 bases between them. The CDR3 is 13 amino acids. The DNA of the CDR3 is TGTGCCAGCAGTCCCCGACAGAACACTGAAGCTTTCTTT. This sequence encodes CASSPRQNTEAFF.

Here the CDR3 DNA reads TGTGCCAGCAGCTTAGCGGCGGGGAATAACTATGGCTACACCTTC. Translated: CASSLAAGNNYGYTF. The gene calls are TRBV7-9 and TRBJ1-2; D is ambiguous. Deletions cut 0 bases from V and 1 base from J, with 9 bases between. CDR1 and CDR2 from the germline V gene are SEHNR and FQNEAQ (reference sequence). The CDR3 loop spans 15 amino acids.

The V call is TRBV7-2, the J call TRBJ2-5; perhaps TRBD1 as D (6 bases). Trimming cost V 4 bases and J 2 bases, with 8 bases left between them. Germline CDR1 SGHTA, CDR2 FQGNSA. The CDR3 has 13 residues. For the CDR3, the DNA is TGTGCCAGCAGCTACAGGGTTCAAGAGACCCAGTACTTC. Protein product: CASSYRVQETQYF.

The chain is built from TRBV7-9 and TRBJ1-3; D may be TRBD1 (5 bases). Germline assignment: CDR1 SEHNR and CDR2 FQNEAQ (reference sequence). The ends were cut back, 5 bases at V and 0 bases at J, with 20 bases in the middle. The CDR3 consists of 18 residues. CDR3 in amino acids: CASSPRGDAGPSGNTIYF. The CDR3 region has the DNA TGTGCCAGCAGCCCACGGGGGGACGCCGGACCCTCTGGAAACACCATATATTTT.

This chain uses TRBV13 with TRBJ1-1, with D perhaps matching TRBD1 (6 bases). Germline-derived CDR1 and CDR2 are PRHDT and FYEKMQ (reference sequence). The CDR3 spans 14 residues. V lost 5 bases to trimming and J lost 0 bases, with 10 bases between them. CDR3 protein: CASSTGSMNTEAFF. CDR3 DNA: TGTGCCAGCAGCACAGGGTCCATGAACACTGAAGCTTTCTTT.

The chain recombines TRBV5-1 with TRBJ1-1, with 8 bases lining up with TRBD1. The CDR3 sequence is 15 residues long. Germline values: CDR1 SGHRS, CDR2 YFSETQ. The V and J ends lost 3 bases and 4 bases, in that order; junction bases with no gene match: 8. The CDR3 DNA reads TGCGCCAGCAGCTCGGGACAGGCGCTGGCCACTGAAGCTTTCTTT. This sequence encodes CASSSGQALATEAFF.

This clone was seen more than once but under ten times. V gene TRBV7-3 combines with J gene TRBJ2-1, with 7 bases lining up with TRBD2. This CDR3 contains 15 residues. The J segment lost 6 bases and the V segment lost 5 bases, leaving 10 bases of the junction unmatched. Germline V gene data show CDR1 as SGHTA and CDR2 as FQGTGA. Here the CDR3 reads CASSPGGVTFNEQFF. The CDR3 DNA follows: TGTGCCAGCAGCCCGGGAGGAGTTACCTTCAATGAGCAGTTCTTC.

The V call is TRBV9, the J call TRBJ1-4; D is undetermined. The ends were cut back, 0 bases at V and 12 bases at J, with 12 bases in the middle. Germline CDR1 is SGDLS and CDR2 is YYNGEE. This CDR3 is built from 13 residues. The CDR3 sequence: CASSVVYGSELFF. The CDR3 DNA is TGTGCCAGCAGCGTAGTATATGGCTCCGAACTGTTTTTT.

This clone was seen more than once but under ten times. The chain has TRBV7-8 and TRBJ1-2; 7 bases align to TRBD1. Per germline, CDR1 SGHVS and CDR2 FQNEAQ. V trimming: 1 base; J trimming: 8 bases; junction bases outside the gene matches: 13. The CDR3 extends over 16 amino acids. For the CDR3, the DNA is TGTGCCAGCAGCTTAGACCGTGACAGGGCGCTCGAGGGCTACACCTTC. As protein: CASSLDRDRALEGYTF.

A word on this clone: Its ends do not fully match the called genes, so a read error is possible. The chain employs TRBV19 and TRBJ1-1; no firm D call. CDR1 LNHDA and CDR2 SQIVND come from the germline V gene (reference sequence). This CDR3 is 13 amino acids long. The CDR3 nucleotides read TGTGCCAGTAGTTTAGACTGGAACACTGAAGCTTTCTTT. Translation gives CASSLDWNTEAFF.

The chain uses TRBV2 and TRBJ1-6; D is possibly TRBD1 (6 bases). The CDR3 is made up of 16 amino acids. Trimming shortened V by 5 bases and J by 0 bases, and 11 bases separated the two germline ends. CDR1 is SNHLY, CDR2 FYNNEI, per germline. The DNA for the CDR3 is TGTGCCAGCAGTAGAACAGGGAGCTCCTATAATTCACCCCTCCACTTT. It encodes CASSRTGSSYNSPLHF.

This sequence joins TRBV28 and TRBJ1-4; D perhaps matches TRBD1 (6 bases). Per the germline V gene, CDR1 is MDHEN and CDR2 is SYDVKM. CDR3 length: 14 amino acids. The V and J ends lost 6 bases and 5 bases respectively, with 13 bases between them. CDR3 sequence reads: CASRGTGLNEKLFF. In DNA, the CDR3 is TGTGCCAGCAGGGGCACAGGGTTAAATGAAAAACTGTTTTTT.

The chain carries TRBV5-4 and TRBJ1-4, with TRBD1 identical over 10 bases. V gave up 0 bases and J gave up 4 bases; unmatched junction bases: 9. Germline V gene sequence: CDR1 SGHNT, CDR2 YYREEE (reference sequence). This CDR3 region has 18 residues. The CDR3, as DNA: TGTGCCAGCAGCTTGGTTGGGACAGGGGTAACGGGTAATGAAAAACTGTTTTTT. Protein sequence: CASSLVGTGVTGNEKLFF.

This clone has only one observation. The rearrangement uses TRBV5-6 and TRBJ1-6, with D possibly TRBD1 on 6 matching bases. The CDR3 contains 15 residues. The germline V gene encodes CDR1 SGHDT and CDR2 YYEEEE. The V and J ends lost 0 bases and 9 bases respectively, with 13 bases between them. CDR3 in DNA: TGTGCCAGCAGCTTGGGTCAGGGGTCAGGTTCACCCCTCCACTTT. It yields the protein CASSLGQGSGSPLHF.

In its sample, this clone was seen once. This rearrangement joins TRBV18 to TRBJ1-1, with 7 bases identical to TRBD1. The CDR3 extends over 16 amino acids. Losses at the gene ends were 3 bases for V and 1 base for J; bases not matched to a gene: 8. CDR1 KGHSH and CDR2 LQKENI come from the germline V gene. CDR3 in DNA: TGTGCCAGCTCACCTGACAGGGCATCACGGAACACTGAAGCTTTCTTT. This translates into CASSPDRASRNTEAFF.

The J gene is TRBJ2-5, the V gene TRBV5-1; 7 positions agree with TRBD1. J gave up 5 bases and V 3 bases, and 4 bases lay outside the gene matches. This CDR3 spans 13 amino acids. The germline V gene encodes CDR1 SGHRS and CDR2 YFSETQ. CDR3 DNA sequence: TGCGCCAGCAGCTACAGGGGAACGGAGACCCAGTACTTC. It encodes CASSYRGTETQYF. The full variable domain, with the rest looked up from reference TRBV5-1 and TRBJ2-5, is KAGVTQTPRYLIKTRGQQVTLSCSPISGHRSVSWYQQTPGQGLQFLFEYFSETQRNKGNFPGRFSGRQFSNSRSEMNVSTLELGDSALYLCASSYRGTETQYFGPGTRLLVL.

The chain carries TRBV10-2 and TRBJ1-1; 8 bases map to TRBD1. The CDR3 contains 13 residues. Germline CDR1 reads WSHSY; CDR2 reads SAAADI. V was pared by 4 bases and J by 5 bases, with 3 bases of the junction left unmatched. In DNA, the CDR3 is TGCGCCAGCAGTGGGACAGGGAGAACTGAAGCTTTCTTT. It translates to CASSGTGRTEAFF.

The V and J genes are TRBV4-3 and TRBJ2-7, with TRBD1 matching over 10 bases. The trim removed 0 bases at V and 4 bases at J, leaving 3 bases unmatched. Germline V gene lookup returns CDR1 LGHNA and CDR2 YSLEER. The CDR3 totals 15 residues. The CDR3 sequence is CASSQEWDRGYEQYF. For the CDR3, the DNA is TGCGCCAGCAGCCAAGAGTGGGACAGGGGATACGAGCAGTACTTC.

In DNA form, the CDR3 reads TGTGCCAGTAGTATACTGGACTCCCAGCGCACCTTC. Protein sequence: CASSILDSQRTF. The V gene is TRBV19, the J gene TRBJ1-2; D call uncertain. CDR1 LNHDA and CDR2 SQIVND come from the germline V gene (reference sequence). This CDR3 has 12 amino acids. Trimming shortened V by 2 bases and J by 13 bases, and 14 bases separated the two germline ends. Full variable domain (missing parts from reference TRBV19 and TRBJ1-2): DGGITQSPKYLFRKEGQNVTLSCEQNLNHDAMYWYRQDPGQGLRLIYYSQIVNDFQKGDIAEGYSVSREKKESFPLTVTSAQKNPTAFYLCASSILDSQRTFGSGTRLTVV.

The chain employs TRBV24-1 and TRBJ2-3; 11 positions agree with TRBD2. Germline V gives CDR1 KGHDR, CDR2 SFDVKD. The V gene end was trimmed by 9 bases and the J gene end by 7 bases; junction bases not matched to a gene: 11. CDR3 length: 15 amino acids. The CDR3 sequence is CATAASGRYHNTQYF. CDR3 bases: TGTGCCACCGCTGCTAGCGGGAGGTACCATAATACGCAGTATTTT.

V is TRBV7-3 and J is TRBJ2-2; D not certain. V lost 4 bases and J 1 base, leaving 10 bases between the germline ends. The CDR3 contains 15 residues. Per the germline V gene, CDR1 is SGHTA and CDR2 is FQGTGA. As DNA, the CDR3 is TGTGCCAGCAGCTCGCTGGCAGAGAACACCGGGGAGCTGTTTTTT. It yields the protein CASSSLAENTGELFF. Combining the CDR3 with reference TRBV7-3 and TRBJ2-2 gives the whole variable domain GAGVSQTPSNKVTEKGKYVELRCDPISGHTALYWYRQSLGQGPEFLIYFQGTGAADDSGLPNDRFFAVRPEGSVSTLKIQRTERGDSAVYLCASSSLAENTGELFFGEGSRLTVL.

The CDR3 nucleotides are TGTGCCTGGGGGACAGCCCCGACTAATGAAAAACTGTTTTTT. Its translation: CAWGTAPTNEKLFF. The chain has TRBV30 and TRBJ1-4; 7 positions match TRBD1. This CDR3 is 14 amino acids long. V was pared by 5 bases and J by 2 bases, with 5 bases of the junction left unmatched. CDR1 is GTSNPN and CDR2 is SVGIG in the germline V gene (reference sequence).

The chain combines TRBV6-2 or TRBV6-3 with TRBJ1-2; 7 bases are shared with TRBD1. The germline V gene encodes CDR1 MNHEY and CDR2 SVGEGT. Trimming removed 5 bases from V and 3 bases from J; junction bases left unmatched: 15. This CDR3 comprises 17 residues. The CDR3 DNA follows: TGTGCCAGCAGTCTTTGGACAGGAAGTTTGGGGGACTATGGCTACACCTTC. Its protein is CASSLWTGSLGDYGYTF.